These 14 T cell receptor beta chains originate from one sample sequenced in a study of T-cell memory formation after mild COVID-19 (dated by TCRdb to 2020 to 2022). Libraries were prepared through 5' RACE. Instrument on record: Illumina NovaSeq 6000. TCRdb ran its own pipeline on the public reads, namely fastp trimming at Q25 and MiXCR clone calling, and kept in-frame beta chains. Entries that share a CDR3 protein sequence are merged under the most common genes and DNA. Counted in this sample were some 160,000 distinct CDR3 sequences; roughly 30% of them appeared once. The top ten constitute around 13% of the sample. Specimen: PBMCs or a T cell subset sorted from them (not recorded which). All receptors derive from an adult woman who had mild COVID-19 (a few samples of this study predate the infection). The sample titles of this study are shuffled in the database, so cell type and time point are left out; the donor was told from shared clones.

The V call is TRBV18, the J call TRBJ2-7, with 7 bases that match TRBD2. CDR1 and CDR2 from the germline V gene are KGHSH and LQKENI. V lost 3 bases and J lost 0; bases outside the gene matches: 2. This CDR3 comprises 14 residues. CDR3 nucleotides: TGTGCCAGCTCACCTAGGACTAGCTCCTACGAGCAGTACTTC. This sequence encodes CASSPRTSSYEQYF.

The rearrangement links TRBV6-5 to TRBJ1-1; no clear D gene. Looked up from germline, CDR1 is MNHEY and CDR2 is SVGAGI. V was cut by 8 bases and J by 1 base, with 8 bases left in between. There are 12 residues in the CDR3. The CDR3 nucleotides read TGTGCCAGCCACTTTTCGAACACTGAAGCTTTCTTT. Residues: CASHFSNTEAFF.

V and J are TRBV12-3 or TRBV12-4 and TRBJ1-1, with D possibly TRBD1 on 6 matching bases. V lost 1 base to trimming and J lost 6 bases, with 12 bases between them. CDR3 size: 14 residues. The CDR3 sequence is CASSLGGTTSEAFF. The DNA for the CDR3 is TGTGCCAGCAGTTTAGGGGGGACAACTTCTGAAGCTTTCTTT.

This clonotype has only a few counts. The V and J genes are TRBV6-5 and TRBJ2-2; 8 nucleotides align to TRBD2. V gave up 7 bases and J gave up 4 bases; unmatched junction bases: 8. There are 15 residues in the CDR3. Germline CDR1 is MNHEY and CDR2 is SVGAGI. DNA of the CDR3: TGTGCCAGCAAAATAGCGGGACGGGGCACCGGGGAGCTGTTTTTT. It codes for CASKIAGRGTGELFF.

CDR3 in amino acids: CASSLLDTGELFF. CDR3 bases: TGTGCCAGCAGTTTACTAGACACCGGGGAGCTGTTTTTT. V is TRBV27 and J is TRBJ2-2; D is unresolved. Germline V CDR1 and CDR2: MNHEY, SMNVEV (reference sequence). V was cut by 2 bases and J by 3 bases, with 4 bases left in between. The CDR3 extends over 13 amino acids.

This clonotype was detected a few times. This chain uses TRBV4-1 with TRBJ1-1, with D possibly being TRBD1 (6 bases). Germline V lookup: CDR1 MGHRA, CDR2 YSYEKL. This CDR3 has 14 residues. Trimming cost V 3 bases and J 7 bases, with 15 bases left between them. The CDR3 is CASSHSRDTGEAFF. The CDR3 bases are TGCGCCAGCAGCCATTCCCGGGACACTGGTGAAGCTTTCTTT.

This chain uses TRBV11-2 with TRBJ2-7, with a weak D call TRBD2 (6 bases). Per germline, CDR1 SGHAT and CDR2 FQNNGV. The CDR3 length is 15 residues. Trimming pared 4 bases from V and 3 bases from J, leaving 16 bases between. The CDR3 sequence is CASSWDAGTGYEQYF. CDR3 DNA: TGTGCCAGCAGCTGGGACGCGGGAACCGGCTACGAGCAGTACTTC.

This clonotype has a handful of counts. The V and J genes are TRBV6-6 and TRBJ1-2; maybe TRBD1 (6 bases). Germline CDR1 MNHNY, CDR2 SVGAGI (reference sequence). Trimming left V 5 bases short and J 2 bases short, with 12 bases between. The CDR3 is 14 residues long. In nucleotides, the CDR3 is TGTGCCAGCAGTCGACAGGAACGCAACTATGGCTACACCTTC. Translation: CASSRQERNYGYTF.

This clonotype has only a few counts. The chain uses TRBV20-1 and TRBJ2-3; D remains ambiguous. The germline V gene has CDR1 DFQATT and CDR2 SNEGSKA (reference sequence). V lost 6 bases, J lost 3 bases, and 19 bases lay in between. The CDR3 consists of 15 residues. Here the CDR3 reads CSAETYSIRTDTQYF. The CDR3 nucleotides are TGCAGTGCAGAGACCTATTCCATCCGGACAGATACGCAGTATTTT.

The CDR3 sequence is CATSRAAGAVNEQFF. DNA for the CDR3: TGTGCCACCAGCAGAGCCGCGGGAGCGGTGAATGAGCAGTTCTTC. The chain employs TRBV15 and TRBJ2-1; 7 nucleotides match TRBD2. V lost 1 base and J lost 7; bases outside the gene matches: 7. This CDR3 is 15 amino acids long. Per germline, CDR1 LNHNV and CDR2 YYDKDF (reference sequence).

V gene TRBV29-1 combines with J gene TRBJ1-2, with TRBD1 matching over 8 bases. The CDR3 extends over 13 amino acids. Losses at the gene ends were 7 bases for V and 7 bases for J; bases not matched to a gene: 11. The germline gives CDR1 SQVTM, CDR2 ANQGSEA. The chain's CDR3 is CSAIGQGAPGYTF. The DNA of the CDR3 is TGCAGCGCCATTGGACAGGGAGCACCTGGCTACACCTTC.

This clonotype was found a few times. This CDR3 reads CASRSGVPNTEAFF. Written as DNA, the CDR3 is TGTGCCAGCAGGTCAGGGGTCCCGAACACTGAAGCTTTCTTT. The chain combines TRBV12-3 or TRBV12-4 with TRBJ1-1; D perhaps matches TRBD1 (6 bases). V lost 6 bases and J lost 1, with 12 bases in between. This CDR3 is 14 amino acids long.

The sample holds many counts of this clonotype. The rearrangement links TRBV4-2 to TRBJ2-1, with D unresolved. The germline CDR1 and CDR2 sequences are LGHNA and YNFKEQ. Trimming cost V 5 bases and J 8 bases, with 10 bases left between them. The CDR3 is 12 residues long. CDR3 sequence reads: CASSKTSYEQFF. CDR3 coding DNA: TGTGCCAGCAGCAAGACATCCTATGAGCAGTTCTTC.

Only a few counts were recorded for this clonotype. J is TRBJ2-7 and V is TRBV11-2, with a possible D match to TRBD2 (6 bases). CDR1 is SGHAT, CDR2 FQNNGV, per germline. The CDR3 length is 17 residues. With 1 base removed from V and 6 bases from J, the gap between germline ends came to 22 bases. Here the CDR3 DNA reads TGTGCCAGCAGCTTAGTTCGGGGGAAGTCCGGGGCCGGCGAGCAGTACTTC. Its translation: CASSLVRGKSGAGEQYF.